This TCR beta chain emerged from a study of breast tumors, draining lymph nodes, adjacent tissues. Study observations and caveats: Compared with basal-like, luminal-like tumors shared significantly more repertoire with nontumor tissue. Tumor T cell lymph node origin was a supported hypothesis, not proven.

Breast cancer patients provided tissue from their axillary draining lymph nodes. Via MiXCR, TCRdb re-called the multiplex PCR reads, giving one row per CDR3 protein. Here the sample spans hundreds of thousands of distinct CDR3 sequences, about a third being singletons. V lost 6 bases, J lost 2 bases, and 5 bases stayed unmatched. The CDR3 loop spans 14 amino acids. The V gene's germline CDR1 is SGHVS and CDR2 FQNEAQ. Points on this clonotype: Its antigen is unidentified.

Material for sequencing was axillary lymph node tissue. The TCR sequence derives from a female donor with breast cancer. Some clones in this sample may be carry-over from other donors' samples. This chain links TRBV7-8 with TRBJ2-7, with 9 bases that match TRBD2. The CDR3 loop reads CASSYASGTYEQYF. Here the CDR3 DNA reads TGTGCCAGCAGTTACGCTAGCGGGACCTACGAGCAGTACTTC.